Following are 13 T cell receptor beta chains from one sample sequenced in a study of response to subunit inactivated influenza vaccine. MiXCR, run by TCRdb on the RT-PCR reads, gives a single entry per CDR3 protein. This table holds fewer than 750,000 distinct CDR3 sequences, about 14% found once. The starting material was PBMCs from blood, obtained 12 days after vaccination. All receptors derive from a man aged 50 or older who received an inactivated influenza vaccine.

V gene TRBV20-1 combines with J gene TRBJ2-4, with 10 bases aligning to TRBD2. Trimming at V came to 4 bases and at J to 7 bases, leaving 13 bases not matched to a gene. CDR1 and CDR2 (germline): DFQATT, SNEGSKA (reference sequence). This CDR3 contains 16 residues. CDR3 bases: TGCAGTGCTAAGCTGGTAGCGGGAGGATTTTTTAACATTCAGTACTTC. Its translation: CSAKLVAGGFFNIQYF.

This chain uses TRBV28 with TRBJ1-2, with 11 positions matching TRBD1. Germline V lookup: CDR1 MDHEN, CDR2 SYDVKM. CDR3 size: 15 residues. Trimming at V came to 4 bases and at J to 4 bases, leaving 5 bases not matched to a gene. The CDR3 DNA sequence: TGTGCCAGCAGTTCGCCCGGGACAGGGGGCTATGGCTACACCTTC. This sequence encodes CASSSPGTGGYGYTF.

The chain employs TRBV9 and TRBJ1-2, with D uncertain. Germline V CDR1 and CDR2: SGDLS, YYNGEE. The CDR3 is 13 amino acids. Trimming removed 2 bases at V and 2 bases at J, with 7 bases between. CDR3 nucleotide sequence: TGTGCCAGCAGCGTGGGAGACAACTATGGCTACACCTTC. Translating gives CASSVGDNYGYTF. Together with reference TRBV9 and TRBJ1-2, the CDR3 gives the full variable domain: DSGVTQTPKHLITATGQRVTLRCSPRSGDLSVYWYQQSLDQGLQFLIQYYNGEERAKGNILERFSAQQFPDLHSELNLSSLELGDSALYFCASSVGDNYGYTFGSGTRLTVV.

This clonotype has just a few counts. V and J are TRBV4-2 and TRBJ2-7, with 9 bases that match TRBD1. Unmatched junction bases numbered 5, after V lost 3 bases and J lost 2 bases. Germline V gene lookup returns CDR1 LGHNA and CDR2 YNFKEQ. The CDR3 is 15 residues long. CDR3 nucleotide sequence: TGTGCCAGCAGCCAGAGGGGACAGGGTCCCTACGAGCAGTACTTC. It encodes CASSQRGQGPYEQYF.

This rearrangement joins TRBV29-1 to TRBJ1-1; 8 nucleotides agree with TRBD1. CDR1 is SQVTM, CDR2 ANQGSEA, per germline. The CDR3 extends over 14 amino acids. V shed 4 bases and J 0 bases; nucleotides not matched to a gene: 4. The CDR3 sequence is CSVAQGALNTEAFF. The CDR3 DNA reads TGCAGCGTTGCCCAGGGGGCTTTGAACACTGAAGCTTTCTTT.

This clonotype was recorded a few times. The CDR3 region is CASSLGMMGHRTYEQYF. CDR3 nucleotides: TGCGCCAGCAGCTTGGGTATGATGGGACATAGAACCTACGAGCAGTACTTC. The chain employs TRBV5-1 and TRBJ2-7, with D possibly TRBD1 on 6 matching bases. Between the trimmed V and J ends, which lost 0 bases and 2 bases, there was a span of 18 bases. The CDR3 runs 17 residues. The V gene's germline CDR1 is SGHRS and CDR2 YFSETQ.

This clonotype was seen a handful of times. The CDR3 sequence: CASSSPPGAQHF. CDR3 bases: TGTGCCAGCAGTTCCCCTCCCGGGGCCCAGCATTTT. This chain joins TRBV12-3 or TRBV12-4 and TRBJ1-5; no reliable D call. This CDR3 spans 12 amino acids. Trimming took 4 bases from V and 11 from J, leaving 12 bases between them.

The chain carries TRBV27 and TRBJ2-7; 7 bases line up with TRBD1. CDR3 size: 14 residues. V lost 8 bases and J lost 4; bases outside the gene matches: 11. CDR1 is MNHEY and CDR2 is SMNVEV in the germline V gene (reference sequence). As DNA, the CDR3 is TGTGCCAGCCGCCCTTGGGACAGAAAATACGAGCAGTACTTC. It specifies CASRPWDRKYEQYF.

This chain links TRBV20-1 with TRBJ2-7; TRBD2 agrees at 12 bases. In germline, CDR1 is DFQATT, CDR2 SNEGSKA (reference sequence). This CDR3 spans 17 amino acids. V was pared by 6 bases and J by 0 bases, with 12 bases of the junction left unmatched. CDR3 in DNA: TGCAGTGCAACTACCGGGACTAGCGGGCTGAGCTCCTACGAGCAGTACTTC. It codes for CSATTGTSGLSSYEQYF.

The CDR3 spells CASSLEGFWLSYEQYF. The CDR3 bases are TGTGCCAGCAGTTTAGAGGGTTTCTGGCTGTCCTACGAGCAGTACTTC. This chain connects TRBV12-3 or TRBV12-4 to TRBJ2-7, with no clear D. V was pared by 1 base and J by 1 base, with 14 bases between. There are 16 residues in the CDR3.

This clonotype has just a few counts. The chain recombines TRBV6-2 or TRBV6-3 with TRBJ2-5, with D tentatively TRBD1 (5 bases). V lost 3 bases and J 5 bases, leaving 10 bases between the germline ends. This CDR3 region has 13 residues. In germline, CDR1 is MNHEY, CDR2 SVGEGT. The CDR3 DNA reads TGTGCCAGCAGTTATGAGCCAGGGGAGACCCAGTACTTC. Residues: CASSYEPGETQYF.

V usage is TRBV12-3 or TRBV12-4 and J usage is TRBJ2-3; tentatively, D is TRBD1 (5 bases). V lost 8 bases and J lost 7, with 13 bases in between. The CDR3 runs 12 residues. CDR3 region: CASGSTGNTQYF. The DNA of the CDR3 is TGTGCCAGCGGATCCACAGGAAATACGCAGTATTTT.

This clonotype turned up a few times. V gene TRBV7-9 combines with J gene TRBJ2-7; 11 bases are shared with TRBD1. The CDR3 consists of 15 residues. CDR1 and CDR2 from the germline V gene are SEHNR and FQNEAQ (reference sequence). After removal of 4 bases from V and 3 bases from J, the junction contained 5 bases not matched to a gene. Here the CDR3 reads CASSSRDRGDYEQYF. CDR3 nucleotide sequence: TGTGCCAGCAGCTCCCGGGACAGGGGGGACTACGAGCAGTACTTC.